This T cell receptor beta chain derives from a study of blood T cell repertoires in COVID-19. Study background: From the United States, Italy and Spain came samples of acute and convalescent COVID-19.

Per the authors' pipeline: How many nucleated cells were present was estimated from reference gene primer amplification. Sequencing was performed with immunoSEQ multiplex PCR; in TCRdb, only in-frame clones are kept and a portion is missing. The V and J calls and clone size come from that table; D and trimming were worked out from the DNA. The sample shows about 280,000 clones, about 90% of them seen only once. The specimen was PBMCs or T cells enriched from blood (not recorded which). This clonotype was obtained from a woman between 18 and 30 years old with acute COVID-19.

CDR3 region: CASSQGGLLLGEQYF. In DNA, the CDR3 is TGTGCCAGCAGCCAGGGTGGCCTATTATTGGGGGAGCAGTACTTC. V gene TRBV7-9 combines with J gene TRBJ2-7, with D possibly being TRBD1 (5 bases). V dropped 5 bases and J dropped 7 bases, with 21 bases sitting between them. The CDR3 totals 15 residues. CDR1 SEHNR and CDR2 FQNEAQ come from the germline V gene (reference sequence).